The T cell receptor beta chain described here comes from a study of human T cells and chemical hapten exposure. Time point here: pre-sensitization, week 0. Treatment in this sample: therapeutic diphenylcyclopropenone sensitization with weekly scalp DPC. This clonotype has a count of ten or more. TCRdb re-derived calls from the RACE reads in MiXCR, one entry per CDR3 protein. This sample yields about 42,000 distinct CDR3 sequences, of which around an eighth are seen a single time; roughly 6.1% belongs to the top ten. Germline V gene lookup returns CDR1 SGHVS and CDR2 FQNEAQ. The V and J ends lost 3 bases and 0 bases, in that order; junction bases with no gene match: 3. This CDR3 comprises 15 residues.

The receptor's source is a woman under 40 with alopecia areata. Some clones in this sample may be carry-over from other donors' samples. Specimen: whole blood, collected in connection with sensitization to the hapten diphenylcyclopropenone (DPC). This chain connects TRBV7-8 to TRBJ2-7; 9 bases are a match to TRBD2. CDR3 sequence (DNA): TGTGCCAGCAGCTTTAGCGGGGGAAGCTCCTACGAGCAGTACTTC. Protein sequence: CASSFSGGSSYEQYF. Full variable domain (remainder filled in from reference TRBV7-8 and TRBJ2-7): GAGVSQSPRYKVAKRGQDVALRCDPISGHVSLFWYQQALGQGPEFLTYFQNEAQLDKSGLPSDRFFAERPEGSVSTLKIQRTQQEDSAVYLCASSFSGGSSYEQYFGPGTRLTVT.